A selection of T cell receptor beta chains follows, all from one sample in a study of T cell responses to AZD1222 COVID-19 vaccine. Profiled with immunoSEQ multiplex PCR; TCRdb holds only in-frame clones, not every one. Of about 110,000 clones in the sample, about 90% were seen once. The material sequenced was peripheral blood, taken on day 0 of AZD1222 vaccination. Receptors originate from an adult in good health. The CDR3 runs from the conserved cysteine through the conserved F or W. D genes are given only for firm matches. Clone sizes are given selectively: once, few, many, or a class where the clone is expanded.

j_call	v_call	clone_size	d_call	cdr3_aa	cdr3_nt
TRBJ1-2	TRBV7-6	-	-	CASSGTLKRGQNYGYTF	TGTGCCAGCAGCGGGACCCTTAAGCGAGGACAGAACTATGGCTACACCTTC
TRBJ1-5	TRBV29-1	-	TRBD1	CSVGGRGGNQPQHF	TGCAGCGTTGGCGGCAGGGGGGGCAATCAGCCCCAGCATTTT
TRBJ2-3	TRBV6-5	-	-	CASSYRGDTQYF	TGTGCCAGCAGTTACCGGGGAGATACGCAGTATTTT
TRBJ2-7	TRBV19	-	TRBD2	CASTVKSGGASEQYF	TGTGCCAGTACGGTTAAGAGCGGGGGAGCGTCCGAGCAGTACTTC
TRBJ2-5	TRBV5-1	-	TRBD1	CASSLQGVQETQYF	TGCGCCAGCAGCCTCCAGGGGGTACAAGAGACCCAGTACTTC
TRBJ2-7	TRBV2	once	-	CASLGYPSYEQYF	TGTGCCAGCTTAGGGTACCCCTCCTACGAGCAGTACTTC
TRBJ2-1	TRBV5-8	-	-	CASSLGRVYNEQFF	TGTGCCAGCAGCCTCGGGAGAGTTTACAATGAGCAGTTCTTC
TRBJ1-5	TRBV19	-	-	CASSGRASSNQPQHF	TGTGCCAGTAGTGGGAGGGCGAGTAGCAATCAGCCCCAGCATTTT
TRBJ1-6	TRBV2	few	TRBD1	CASGGQGGSPLHF	TGTGCCAGCGGGGGACAGGGTGGTTCACCCCTCCACTTT
TRBJ2-7	TRBV28	-	-	CATDIRTGRYEQYF	TGTGCCACCGATATCCGGACGGGCAGGTACGAGCAGTACTTC
TRBJ1-6	TRBV11-2	-	-	CASSLVFGFVNSPLHF	TGTGCCAGCAGCTTAGTGTTCGGGTTTGTCAATTCACCCCTCCACTTT
TRBJ2-7	TRBV5-5	-	TRBD1	CASSGRTGVYEQYF	TGTGCCAGCAGCGGACGGACAGGGGTCTACGAGCAGTACTTC
TRBJ2-1	TRBV29-1	-	TRBD1	CSVAYSGQGPYNEQFF	TGCAGCGTTGCGTATTCGGGACAGGGGCCTTACAATGAGCAGTTCTTC
TRBJ2-1	TRBV5-1	many	-	CASSLGHRDPTTNEQFF	TGCGCCAGCAGCTTGGGCCACAGGGATCCTACTACCAATGAGCAGTTCTTC
TRBJ2-7	TRBV15	once	-	CATSRDRLGEQYF	TGTGCCACCAGCAGAGATCGACTGGGGGAGCAGTACTTC
TRBJ2-7	TRBV6-5	-	TRBD2	CASSYGLAGAGEQYF	TGTGCCAGCAGTTATGGACTAGCGGGAGCCGGCGAGCAGTACTTC
TRBJ2-3	TRBV7-2	few	TRBD2	CASSLWRGADTQYF	TGTGCCAGCAGCCTTTGGCGGGGGGCAGATACGCAGTATTTT
TRBJ2-7	TRBV15	-	TRBD1	CATSIGDRDYEQYF	TGTGCCACCAGCATAGGGGACAGGGACTACGAGCAGTACTTC
TRBJ2-2	TRBV9	-	TRBD1	CASSQRGQGLVTGELFF	TGTGCCAGCAGCCAAAGGGGGCAGGGGCTGGTCACCGGGGAGCTGTTTTTT
TRBJ1-4	TRBV11-3	-	TRBD1	CASSARQGYEKLFF	TGTGCCAGCAGCGCGAGACAGGGGTATGAAAAACTGTTTTTT
TRBJ1-2	TRBV30	-	-	CAWSLNRGLGYTF	TGTGCCTGGAGCCTAAACCGGGGGCTCGGCTACACCTTC
TRBJ1-2	TRBV6-5	-	-	CASSYEGGVDGYTF	TGTGCCAGCAGTTACGAGGGCGGGGTAGACGGCTACACCTTC
TRBJ1-4	TRBV6-5	-	-	CANSYGEGLREKLFF	TGTGCCAACAGTTACGGGGAGGGCTTAAGGGAAAAACTGTTTTTT